What follows describes a single TCR beta chain. This clonotype was picked up many times. Its binding antigen is unknown. It has no much larger one-base neighbor in the sample; base qualities were not kept. Amplification of TCR beta CDR3 regions was carried out from RNA transcripts. A first-round RT-PCR of the TCR CDR3 used the HTBI primer set with the Qiagen OneStep RT-PCR kit. A second multiplex PCR round built the libraries, followed by size selection and purification. Libraries were sequenced paired-end with 100 bp reads on an Illumina HiSeq2000. The study's own analysis went as follows. SOAPnuke was used to process the raw data, with reads discarded if the reads contained adapters or uncalled bases, had a mean Phred below 15, or lacked an exact constant-primer or identifier match. High-quality paired reads were merged with COPE v1.2.5, and unique nucleotide sequences were defined as clonotypes. Clonotypes were aligned to IMGT TRBV, TRBD and TRBJ reference segments using MiTCR v1.1. Only V-J combinations with frequency above 0.0001, covering about 99% of repertoires, were analysed. The TCS score was defined as F50 (clonal expansion) divided by E x V (chaos), with BLOSUM62-based TCRdist calculated between CDR3 peptides within each V-J. Welch's t-statistics and random forest reduced some 510 V-J features to under 15, which were used in a naive Bayes classifier (R e1071). TCRdb itself trimmed the public reads at Q25 with fastp, ran MiXCR and retained productive beta chains. One record per CDR3 amino acid sequence lists the most common genes and DNA. TCRdb, not the original authors, processed these V and J calls. For this sample there are under 350,000 distinct CDR3 sequences; roughly 13% appear just once. Clones ranked in the top ten supply 7.8% of the sample.

The sample belongs to a study of T cells in Graves' hyperthyroidism and ophthalmopathy (dated by TCRdb to between 2018 and 2021). The study in broad terms: Peripheral blood was sampled at the time of initial diagnosis, prior to any treatment. Once sampling was done, hyperthyroidism patients were given methimazole at a starting dose of 30 mg daily, whereas ophthalmopathy patients were given high-dose intravenous methylprednisolone. The approximately 98 discovery patients were randomly divided into training and test sets at a 7:3 ratio. To identify TCR V-J signatures that set the groups apart, the researchers used a discovery cohort of approximately 98 patients, made up of 40 to 45 with Graves' ophthalmopathy and 57 with stable Graves' hyperthyroidism. TCR Vbeta CDR3 sequencing of some 140 peripheral blood samples (approximately 44 ophthalmopathy, about 80 hyperthyroidism and around 17 progressor patients) is reported in the paper. An independent validation cohort of around 19 hyperthyroidism patients and about 16 patients who later progressed to ophthalmopathy tested prospective prediction of ophthalmopathy. In more than 5 Graves' hyperthyroidism patients, the study also compared T-cell repertoires from thyroid tissue with T-cell repertoires from blood. Findings and caveats that apply to the study as a whole: In validation, the model predicted progression to ophthalmopathy with 55% to 71% sensitivity and approximately 72% specificity, a median of approximately 6.7 months before onset. Sample size was not statistically predetermined, and blinding of investigators to group allocation was not performed. Most expanded thyroid clonotypes (frequency above 0.001) were also detected in blood, a finding suggesting that blood repertoires may reflect thyroid immune responses. In cross-validation, a model built on a 13 V-J signature told ophthalmopathy apart from stable hyperthyroidism with 85% to 90% sensitivity and roughly 83% specificity, and in testing the same model reached 80%/75%.

In the germline V gene, CDR1 corresponds to MDHEN and CDR2 to SYDVKM. From the cysteine up to the phenylalanine, the CDR3 has a length of 14 residues. The DNA shown is the 42-base CDR3, in frame from base 1. Trimming takes 3 bases off V and 9 bases off J; junction bases not matched to a gene: 7. Hyperthyroidism patients were aged 18 to 65 years and newly diagnosed, with disease duration of less than 2 months. Any patient with an uncontrolled infection, another autoimmune disease, pregnancy or lactation was excluded. Diagnoses were established on the basis of clinical symptoms, serum thyroxine and TRAb, thyroid ultrasound, and orbital computed tomography. Blood from progressor patients was collected at the time of first diagnosis with hyperthyroidism, before any ophthalmopathy symptoms had appeared. PBMCs were isolated from about 9.2 ml of fresh peripheral blood by Ficoll-Paque density gradient centrifugation. Patients classed as progressors first received a Graves' hyperthyroidism diagnosis and then went on to develop ophthalmopathy during follow-up. Total RNA was extracted with Trizol reagent, and quality was checked on an Agilent 2100 Bioanalyzer.

The source is a woman aged 30 to 39 with Graves' hyperthyroidism that later progressed to Graves' ophthalmopathy. The V gene is TRBV28 and the J gene is TRBJ2-7; 11 central nucleotides agree with TRBD1. The sequencing sample was made of blood. The nucleotide sequence is TGTGCCAGCAGTTTCCGGGACAGGGGGGGAGGGCAGTACTTC. Its protein is CASSFRDRGGGQYF.